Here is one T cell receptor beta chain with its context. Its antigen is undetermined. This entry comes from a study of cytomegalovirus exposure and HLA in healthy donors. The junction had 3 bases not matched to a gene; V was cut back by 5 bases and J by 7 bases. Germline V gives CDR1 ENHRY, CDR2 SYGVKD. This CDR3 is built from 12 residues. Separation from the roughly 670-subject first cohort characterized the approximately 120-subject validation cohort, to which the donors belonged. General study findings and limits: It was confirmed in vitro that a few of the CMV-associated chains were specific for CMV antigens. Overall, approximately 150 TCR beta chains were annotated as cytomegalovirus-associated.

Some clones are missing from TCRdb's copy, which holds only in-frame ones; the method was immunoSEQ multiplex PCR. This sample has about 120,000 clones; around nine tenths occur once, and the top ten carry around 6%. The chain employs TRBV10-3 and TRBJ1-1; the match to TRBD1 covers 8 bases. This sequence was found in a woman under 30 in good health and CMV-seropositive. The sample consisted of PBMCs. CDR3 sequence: CAISQGAGEAFF. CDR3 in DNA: TGTGCCATCAGTCAGGGGGCTGGTGAAGCTTTCTTT.